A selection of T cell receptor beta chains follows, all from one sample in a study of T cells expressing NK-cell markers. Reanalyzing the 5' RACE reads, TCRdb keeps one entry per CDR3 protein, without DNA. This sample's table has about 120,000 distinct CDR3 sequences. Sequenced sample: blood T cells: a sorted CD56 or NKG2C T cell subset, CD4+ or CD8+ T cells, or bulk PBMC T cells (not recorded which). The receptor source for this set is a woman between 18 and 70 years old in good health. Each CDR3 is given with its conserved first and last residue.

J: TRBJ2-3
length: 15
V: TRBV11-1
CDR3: CASSPKGRGTDTQYF

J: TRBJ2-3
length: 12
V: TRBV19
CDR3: CASSSSGDTQYF

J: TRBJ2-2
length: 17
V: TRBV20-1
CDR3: CSARTLQALKGTGELFF

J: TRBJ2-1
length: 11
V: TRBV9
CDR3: CASSAGSEQFF

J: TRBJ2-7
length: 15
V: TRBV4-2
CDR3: CASSREREGPYEQYF

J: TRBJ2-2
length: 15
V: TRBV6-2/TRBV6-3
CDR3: CASSYGGVDTGELFF

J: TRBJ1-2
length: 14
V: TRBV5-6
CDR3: CASSYRTANYGYTF

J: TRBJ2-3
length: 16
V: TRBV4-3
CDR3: CASSQIPGQVENTQYF

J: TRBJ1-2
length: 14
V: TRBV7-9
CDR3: CASSYPDSRRGYTF

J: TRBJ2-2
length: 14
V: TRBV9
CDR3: CASSVDLPTGELFF

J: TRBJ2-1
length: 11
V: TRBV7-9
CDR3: CASSLDGEQFF

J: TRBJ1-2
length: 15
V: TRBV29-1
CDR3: CSVEGGDRVAYGYTF

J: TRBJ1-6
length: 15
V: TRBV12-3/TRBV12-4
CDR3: CASSSRSSYNSPLHF

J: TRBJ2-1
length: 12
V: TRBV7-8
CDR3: CASSLLTNEQFF

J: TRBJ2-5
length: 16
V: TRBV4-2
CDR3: CASSQDLASGPQTQYF

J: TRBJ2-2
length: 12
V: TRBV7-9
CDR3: CASSSLPRELFF

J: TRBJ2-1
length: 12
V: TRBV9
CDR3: CASSVWSGEQFF

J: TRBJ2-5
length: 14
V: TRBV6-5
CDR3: CASSYSGTEETQYF

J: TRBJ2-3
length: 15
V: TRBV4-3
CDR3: CASSPWGSSTDTQYF

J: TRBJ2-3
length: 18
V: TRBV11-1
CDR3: CASSLAWGLTDSTDTQYF

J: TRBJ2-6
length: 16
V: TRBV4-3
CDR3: CASSQEQGSGANVLTF

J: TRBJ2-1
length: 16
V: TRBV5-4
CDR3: CASSSGLAGNYNEQFF

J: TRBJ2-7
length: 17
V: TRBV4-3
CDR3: CASSQDGLAGVRPEQYF

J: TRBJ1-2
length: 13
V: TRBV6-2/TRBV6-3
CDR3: CASTVPGEDGYTF

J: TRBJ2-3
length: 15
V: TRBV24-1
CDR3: CATSELGTSTDTQYF

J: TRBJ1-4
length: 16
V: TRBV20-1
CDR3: CSALGGTLTTNEELFF

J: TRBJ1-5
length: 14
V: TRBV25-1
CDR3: CASSPVGGDQPQHF

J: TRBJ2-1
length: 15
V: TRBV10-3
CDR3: CAISDVLAADNEQFF

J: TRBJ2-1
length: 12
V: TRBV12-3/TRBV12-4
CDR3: CASRRTGPEQFF

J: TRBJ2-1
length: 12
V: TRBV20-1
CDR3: CSASDRGNEQFF

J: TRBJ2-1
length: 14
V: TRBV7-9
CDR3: CASSFRLVPNEQFF

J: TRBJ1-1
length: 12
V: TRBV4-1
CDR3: CASSQAADEAFF

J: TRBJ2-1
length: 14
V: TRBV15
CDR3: CATGGLAGYNEQFF

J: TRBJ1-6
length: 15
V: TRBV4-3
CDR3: CASSQRQGYNSPLHF

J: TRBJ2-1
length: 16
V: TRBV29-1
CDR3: CSVDDLQGAADNEQFF

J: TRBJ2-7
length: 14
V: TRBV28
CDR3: CASSPLAGGDEQYF

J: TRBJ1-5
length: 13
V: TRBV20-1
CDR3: CSARREGEQPQHF

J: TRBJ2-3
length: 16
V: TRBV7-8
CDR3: CASSLGPQGAPDTQYF

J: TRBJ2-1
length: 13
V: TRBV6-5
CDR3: CASSYSKVTEQFF

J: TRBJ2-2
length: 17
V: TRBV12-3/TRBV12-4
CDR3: CASRTGTGDRVSGELFF

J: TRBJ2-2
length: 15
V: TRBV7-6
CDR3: CATGGASGATGELFF

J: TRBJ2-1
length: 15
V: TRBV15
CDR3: CATSRGQGPGNEQFF

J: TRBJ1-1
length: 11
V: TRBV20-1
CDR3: CSARVPTEAFF

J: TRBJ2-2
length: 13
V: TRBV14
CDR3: CASSPQDTGELFF

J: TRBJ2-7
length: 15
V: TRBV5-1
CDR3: CASSLDPGLTYEQYF

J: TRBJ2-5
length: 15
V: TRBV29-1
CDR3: CSVVPGTLTQETQYF

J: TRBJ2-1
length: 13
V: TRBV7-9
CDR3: CASSLAGLHEQFF